This T cell receptor beta chain was documented in a study of glioma-infiltrating T cells. General observations from the study: Gliomas, especially low-grade, showed above-expected tissue-blood divergence; non-neoplastic patients showed below. CDR3 overlap between tissue and blood was very small.

Using RNA template, CDR3s of TCR alpha and beta were amplified with iRepertoire arm-PCR. One-step reverse transcription and amplification started from approximately 100-400 ng of tissue mRNA or PBMC total RNA. TCRdb fed the multiplex PCR reads into MiXCR, producing one record per CDR3 protein. The sample yields approximately 90,000 distinct CDR3 sequences, about 25% seen once. This clonotype showed up many times. Its antigen is unidentified. The V and J ends lost 6 bases and 0 bases, in that order; junction bases with no gene match: 10. Germline values: CDR1 MNHNS, CDR2 SASEGT. The CDR3 has 17 residues.

Specimen: glioma tissue, nonneoplastic brain tissue, or PBMCs (not recorded which). This TCR came from a human donor with low-grade glioma or glioblastoma, undergoing nonglioma brain surgery, or in good health (not recorded which). The chain employs TRBV6-1 and TRBJ2-1; 8 bases match TRBD1. CDR3 sequence reads: CASSPGQGPSSYNEQFF. In nucleotides, the CDR3 is TGTGCCAGCAGCCCCGGACAGGGTCCGAGCTCCTACAATGAGCAGTTCTTC.